These 22 T cell receptor beta chains were all obtained from the same sample, sequenced in a study of beta chain features in type 1 diabetes. Since all of the isolated RNA was reverse transcribed, expressed TCRB transcripts were what got sequenced. This table comes from immunoSEQ multiplex PCR, and its TCRdb copy is limited to in-frame clones, with some not included. The table records some 150,000 clones, over 9.5% of them present only once. The specimen was naive CD4+ T cells from blood. These receptors all come from a man aged 18 to 35 in good health.

V is TRBV6-5 and J is TRBJ2-7; 10 bases line up with TRBD1. There are 14 residues in the CDR3. Trimming removed 6 bases from V and 1 base from J; junction bases left unmatched: 3. Germline assignment: CDR1 MNHEY and CDR2 SVGAGI. CDR3 sequence (DNA): TGTGCCAGCAGGATGGGACAGGGGTCCTACGAGCAGTACTTC. Translating it yields CASRMGQGSYEQYF.

The genes are TRBV5-6 and TRBJ1-2; TRBD1 might be the D (5 bases). Per germline, CDR1 SGHDT and CDR2 YYEEEE. V lost 2 bases and J lost 0, with 14 bases in between. This CDR3 has 16 amino acids. The CDR3 spells CASSLIGHETNYGYTF. The CDR3, as DNA: TGTGCCAGCAGCTTAATCGGACATGAGACTAACTATGGCTACACCTTC.

V gene TRBV5-4 combines with J gene TRBJ2-7, with D perhaps matching TRBD1 (5 bases). This CDR3 has 13 amino acids. V dropped 4 bases and J dropped 2 bases, with 10 bases sitting between them. From germline, CDR1 is SGHNT and CDR2 YYREEE (reference sequence). CDR3 protein: CASSRQFTYEQYF. The CDR3, as DNA: TGTGCCAGCAGCCGACAGTTTACCTACGAGCAGTACTTC.

V usage is TRBV9 and J usage is TRBJ2-1, with 10 bases aligning to TRBD1. With 4 bases clipped from V and 3 bases from J, the junction kept 7 bases outside the gene matches. The germline CDR1 and CDR2 sequences are SGDLS and YYNGEE. There are 16 residues in the CDR3. In nucleotides, the CDR3 is TGTGCCAGCAGCTCCATAGGGACAGGGGTCTACAATGAGCAGTTCTTC. It yields the protein CASSSIGTGVYNEQFF.

Only a few counts were recorded for this clone. The chain joins TRBV28 to TRBJ2-3; D gene ambiguous. CDR1 MDHEN and CDR2 SYDVKM come from the germline V gene. This CDR3 contains 16 residues. V gave up 4 bases and J gave up 2 bases, with 16 bases separating them. This CDR3 reads CASSSLDPVVTDTQYF. CDR3 coding DNA: TGTGCCAGCAGTTCCCTAGACCCGGTTGTCACAGATACGCAGTATTTT.

This clone was seen a few times. The genes are TRBV11-2 and TRBJ1-2; weak D call: TRBD1 (5 bases). Trimming pared 1 base from V and 3 bases from J, leaving 12 bases between. This CDR3 is built from 15 residues. Germline CDR1 reads SGHAT; CDR2 reads FQNNGV. The CDR3 protein is CASSLAGQGDYGYTF. The CDR3 DNA is TGTGCCAGCAGCTTAGCCGGGCAGGGTGACTATGGCTACACCTTC.

This clone was detected only a few times. V usage is TRBV5-1 and J usage is TRBJ2-1; TRBD2 matches 9 bases. V was pared by 2 bases and J by 7 bases, with 7 bases of the junction left unmatched. The CDR3 is 15 amino acids. In germline, CDR1 is SGHRS, CDR2 YFSETQ. The CDR3: CASSFSLAGSNEQFF. The CDR3 DNA is TGCGCCAGCAGCTTTAGCCTAGCGGGGAGTAATGAGCAGTTCTTC.

There are many counts of this clone. The chain couples TRBV29-1 to TRBJ2-2; 9 bases fit TRBD1. CDR1 and CDR2 (germline): SQVTM, ANQGSEA. There are 16 residues in the CDR3. Trimming at V came to 5 bases and at J to 4 bases, leaving 11 bases not matched to a gene. CDR3 coding DNA: TGCAGCGTTCACAACCGGGACAGGGAATTCACCGGGGAGCTGTTTTTT. Amino acid sequence: CSVHNRDREFTGELFF.

This clone has ten or more counts. This rearrangement joins TRBV14 to TRBJ1-1; unclear D gene. CDR3 size: 14 residues. CDR1 and CDR2 from the germline V gene are SGHDN and FVKESK. V was shortened by 2 bases and J by 0 bases, with 7 bases between the two germline ends. As DNA, the CDR3 is TGTGCCAGCAGCCAACGGAGCATGAACACTGAAGCTTTCTTT. The encoded protein is CASSQRSMNTEAFF. The full variable domain, rest sourced from reference TRBV14 and TRBJ1-1, is EAGVTQFPSHSVIEKGQTVTLRCDPISGHDNLYWYRRVMGKEIKFLLHFVKESKQDESGMPNNRFLAERTGGTYSTLKVQPAELEDSGVYFCASSQRSMNTEAFFGQGTRLTVV.

This clone has a count of ten or more. The chain links TRBV4-3 to TRBJ2-1, with a weak D call TRBD1 (5 bases). The germline gives CDR1 LGHNA, CDR2 YSLEER. The ends were cut back, 3 bases at V and 6 bases at J, with 9 bases in the middle. The CDR3 has 13 residues. CDR3 bases: TGCGCCAGCAGCCAGATTACAGGCAATGAGCAGTTCTTC. Translation: CASSQITGNEQFF.

This clone showed up just a few times. This chain links TRBV6-5 with TRBJ2-7, with 10 bases lining up with TRBD1. Germline lookup yields CDR1 MNHEY and CDR2 SVGAGI. Trimming at V came to 8 bases and at J to 9 bases, leaving 10 bases not matched to a gene. This CDR3 region has 13 residues. The CDR3 here is CASRDRGSQGQYF. CDR3 DNA: TGTGCCAGCCGGGACAGGGGCTCGCAAGGGCAGTACTTC.

This clone has just a few counts. This chain uses TRBV11-2 with TRBJ2-3, with D uncertain. The CDR3 is made up of 14 amino acids. V lost 7 bases to trimming and J lost 2 bases, with 13 bases between them. From germline, CDR1 is SGHAT and CDR2 FQNNGV. The CDR3 sequence: CASTRGSYTDTQYF. The CDR3 DNA reads TGTGCCAGCACCAGAGGCAGCTACACAGATACGCAGTATTTT.

The chain employs TRBV11-3 and TRBJ2-1; D not certain. The V end was cut by 3 bases, the J end by 8 bases, with 11 bases between. The CDR3 has 13 residues. CDR1 and CDR2 from the germline V gene are SGHNT and YENEEA. CDR3 in DNA: TGTGCCAGCAGCTTGGCTGGAGCCGATGAGCAGTTCTTC. This codes for CASSLAGADEQFF.

The chain has TRBV7-2 and TRBJ1-1; D is unresolved. CDR3 size: 15 residues. CDR1 SGHTA and CDR2 FQGNSA come from the germline V gene. The germline V and J ends were trimmed by 1 base and 0 bases, with 9 bases remaining between them. CDR3 amino acids: CASSLDPGMNTEAFF. CDR3 nucleotides: TGTGCCAGCAGCTTAGACCCGGGGATGAACACTGAAGCTTTCTTT.

In its sample, this clone was seen a few times. The chain recombines TRBV5-1 with TRBJ2-6, with TRBD1 as a possible D gene (6 bases). V lost 0 bases and J 10 bases, leaving 14 bases between the germline ends. The length of the CDR3 is 15 residues. CDR1 SGHRS and CDR2 YFSETQ come from the germline V gene. The CDR3 loop reads CASSLAIQGPNVLTF. The CDR3 DNA is TGCGCCAGCAGCTTGGCCATACAGGGCCCTAACGTCCTGACTTTC. Full variable domain (missing parts from reference TRBV5-1 and TRBJ2-6): KAGVTQTPRYLIKTRGQQVTLSCSPISGHRSVSWYQQTPGQGLQFLFEYFSETQRNKGNFPGRFSGRQFSNSRSEMNVSTLELGDSALYLCASSLAIQGPNVLTFGAGSRLTVL.

This chain joins TRBV7-6 and TRBJ2-5; TRBD2 is a possible D gene (6 bases). V was pared by 5 bases and J by 5 bases, with 21 bases between. The CDR3 is 16 residues long. Germline CDR1 and CDR2: SGHVS and FNYEAQ. For the CDR3, the DNA is TGTGCCAGCAGCCGCTACAGTGGCGGGGCTACGGAGACCCAGTACTTC. Its protein is CASSRYSGGATETQYF. The full variable domain, rest sourced from reference TRBV7-6 and TRBJ2-5, is GAGVSQSPRYKVTKRGQDVALRCDPISGHVSLYWYRQALGQGPEFLTYFNYEAQQDKSGLPNDRFSAERPEGSISTLTIQRTEQRDSAMYRCASSRYSGGATETQYFGPGTRLLVL.

This clone was detected a few times. The genes are TRBV7-6 and TRBJ2-7, with 12 positions matching TRBD2. The CDR3 length is 16 residues. Looked up from germline, CDR1 is SGHVS and CDR2 is FNYEAQ. V lost 5 bases, J lost 4 bases, and 9 bases stayed unmatched. The CDR3 is CASSRTSGGIQYEQYF. CDR3 sequence (DNA): TGTGCCAGCAGCCGTACTAGCGGGGGGATACAATACGAGCAGTACTTC.

The chain's CDR3 is CASSLVTGGDSPLHF. DNA for the CDR3: TGCGCCAGCAGCTTGGTTACAGGGGGCGATTCACCCCTCCACTTT. V usage is TRBV5-1 and J usage is TRBJ1-6, with 9 bases that match TRBD1. Germline-derived CDR1 and CDR2 are SGHRS and YFSETQ. Trimming at V came to 0 bases and at J to 8 bases, leaving 3 bases not matched to a gene. This CDR3 has 15 residues.

The J gene is TRBJ2-5, the V gene TRBV7-3, with 9 bases fitting TRBD2. This CDR3 is built from 16 residues. The germline CDR1 and CDR2 sequences are SGHTA and FQGTGA. Trimming removed 1 base from V and 1 base from J; junction bases left unmatched: 4. In DNA, the CDR3 is TGTGCCAGCAGCTTAAACGGCGGGGGGGTCCAAGAGACCCAGTACTTC. Translation gives CASSLNGGGVQETQYF.

In its sample, this clone was seen a few times. The rearrangement uses TRBV11-3 and TRBJ1-1; TRBD1 matches 9 bases. V shed 8 bases, J shed 5 bases, and the junction held 3 bases outside the gene matches. Germline V lookup: CDR1 SGHNT, CDR2 YENEEA. The CDR3 runs 12 residues. The DNA of the CDR3 is TGTGCCAGCGGACAGGGGACGACTGAAGCTTTCTTT. It translates to CASGQGTTEAFF. The full variable domain, rest sourced from reference TRBV11-3 and TRBJ1-1, is EAGVVQSPRYKIIEKKQPVAFWCNPISGHNTLYWYLQNLGQGPELLIRYENEEAVDDSQLPKDRFSAERLKGVDSTLKIQPAELGDSAVYLCASGQGTTEAFFGQGTRLTVV.

This clone was observed a handful of times. The chain couples TRBV9 to TRBJ2-5, with TRBD1 as a possible D gene (5 bases). Trimming cost V 3 bases and J 9 bases, with 12 bases left between them. The CDR3 extends over 12 amino acids. The germline gives CDR1 SGDLS, CDR2 YYNGEE. The DNA of the CDR3 is TGTGCCAGCAGCGCGACAGATGGGGCCCAGTACTTC. Translation gives CASSATDGAQYF.

The chain has TRBV5-5 and TRBJ2-2, with D perhaps matching TRBD1 (6 bases). Germline V gene data show CDR1 as SGHKS and CDR2 as YYEKEE (reference sequence). V gave up 3 bases and J gave up 11 bases, with 17 bases separating them. The CDR3 totals 14 residues. In DNA form, the CDR3 reads TGTGCCAGCAGCTCTGCCGGGACATCCATAGAGCTGTTTTTT. Translation gives CASSSAGTSIELFF.